The 30 T cell receptor beta chains below all came from one sample that was sequenced in a study of shared clonotypes between healthy human individuals. The naive CD8 population came from CD45RO-negative cells selected for CCR7, without terminally differentiated effector memory CD45RA+ cells. Data came from immunoSEQ multiplex PCR; TCRdb stores just in-frame clones and leaves some out. The sample includes about 2 million clones, approximately 95% of them seen just once. The sequenced material came from naive CD8+ T cells sorted from blood. Source of these receptors: a young man in good health.

V usage is TRBV6-6 and J usage is TRBJ1-4; no clear D. The germline gives CDR1 MNHNY, CDR2 SVGAGI (reference sequence). The CDR3 runs 16 residues. Trimming pared 0 bases from V and 8 bases from J, leaving 16 bases between. CDR3 DNA sequence: TGTGCCAGCAGTTACTCAGATTCACACCTGGAGGAAAAACTGTTTTTT. It yields the protein CASSYSDSHLEEKLFF.

The genes are TRBV6-1 and TRBJ2-1; possible D gene TRBD2, 6 bases. Trimming cost V 10 bases and J 1 base, with 11 bases left between them. Germline lookup yields CDR1 MNHNS and CDR2 SASEGT. The CDR3 length is 13 residues. In nucleotides, the CDR3 is TGTGCCACCCCCGGGGGATCCTACAATGAGCAGTTCTTC. Protein product: CATPGGSYNEQFF.

The gene calls are TRBV21-1 and TRBJ1-6; TRBD1 was called by the table and not checked on the DNA. TRBV21-1 has pseudogene status. This CDR3 has 20 residues. The chain's CDR3 is CASSKPTTDRGLSYNSPLHF. CDR3 nucleotide sequence: TGTGCCAGCAGCAAACCCACAACTGACAGGGGGCTCTCCTATAATTCACCCCTCCACTTT.

This chain uses TRBV7-9 with TRBJ2-7; 8 bases align to TRBD1. CDR1 is SEHNR, CDR2 FQNEAQ, per germline (reference sequence). This CDR3 is built from 15 residues. Losses at the gene ends were 2 bases for V and 6 bases for J; bases not matched to a gene: 9. CDR3 sequence reads: CASSLLGQAAGEQYF. The CDR3 DNA reads TGTGCCAGCAGCTTATTGGGACAGGCGGCCGGCGAGCAGTACTTC.

A word on this clone: Other nucleotide sequences in the sample specify the same CDR3. The chain carries TRBV4-1 and TRBJ2-5; 8 positions agree with TRBD2. CDR1 and CDR2 from the germline V gene are MGHRA and YSYEKL. V was pared by 1 base and J by 5 bases, with 3 bases of the junction left unmatched. The CDR3 runs to 14 residues. The CDR3 sequence is CASSQGASGETQYF. The CDR3 DNA sequence: TGCGCCAGCAGCCAAGGGGCTAGCGGGGAGACCCAGTACTTC.

The chain has TRBV6-5 and TRBJ1-2; tentative D call: TRBD1 (5 bases). Trimming removed 0 bases at V and 7 bases at J, with 9 bases between. Per the germline V gene, CDR1 is MNHEY and CDR2 is SVGAGI. The CDR3 runs 13 residues. The CDR3: CASSYSGRGGYTF. DNA of the CDR3: TGTGCCAGCAGTTACTCGGGACGAGGTGGCTACACCTTC.

The chain uses TRBV4-1 and TRBJ1-2, with 8 bases matching TRBD1. The CDR3 extends over 16 amino acids. Germline V CDR1 and CDR2: MGHRA, YSYEKL. With 3 bases clipped from V and 5 bases from J, the junction kept 11 bases outside the gene matches. CDR3 loop: CASSHDLGQGAYGYTF. CDR3 coding DNA: TGCGCCAGCAGCCACGACCTAGGACAGGGTGCTTATGGCTACACCTTC.

The chain recombines TRBV5-4 with TRBJ2-3; D not certain. CDR3 length: 13 amino acids. Germline lookup yields CDR1 SGHNT and CDR2 YYREEE (reference sequence). Trimming stripped 4 bases from V and 7 bases from J, with 13 bases between. CDR3 DNA: TGTGCCAGCAGCCCAGACCCAATTAATACGCAGTATTTT. Its protein product is CASSPDPINTQYF.

The rearrangement links TRBV19 to TRBJ1-5, with 7 nucleotides matching TRBD1. Germline V CDR1 and CDR2: LNHDA, SQIVND (reference sequence). The V gene end was trimmed by 6 bases and the J gene end by 4 bases; junction bases not matched to a gene: 12. CDR3 size: 16 residues. The CDR3 DNA reads as TGTGCCAGTAGCTCCCCGGGACCGGACAGGAATCAGCCCCAGCATTTT. Translating gives CASSSPGPDRNQPQHF. Looking up the rest from reference TRBV19 and TRBJ1-5 gives the full variable domain: DGGITQSPKYLFRKEGQNVTLSCEQNLNHDAMYWYRQDPGQGLRLIYYSQIVNDFQKGDIAEGYSVSREKKESFPLTVTSAQKNPTAFYLCASSSPGPDRNQPQHFGDGTRLSIL.

This chain uses TRBV9 with TRBJ2-3; 8 bases line up with TRBD1. With V trimmed by 0 bases and J by 6 bases, 6 bases remained unmatched. Germline V gives CDR1 SGDLS, CDR2 YYNGEE. This CDR3 contains 15 residues. CDR3 loop: CASSVGQGALDTQYF. Here the CDR3 DNA reads TGTGCCAGCAGCGTAGGCCAGGGGGCTTTGGATACGCAGTATTTT.

The chain is built from TRBV7-9 and TRBJ2-2, with 11 bases matching TRBD1. Germline CDR1 SEHNR, CDR2 FQNEAQ (reference sequence). V shed 4 bases and J 3 bases; nucleotides not matched to a gene: 4. CDR3 length: 16 residues. DNA for the CDR3: TGTGCCAGCAGCTCCGGACAGGGGGCTTACACCGGGGAGCTGTTTTTT. Its protein product is CASSSGQGAYTGELFF.

This chain uses TRBV7-9 with TRBJ2-7; 10 nucleotides agree with TRBD2. Germline-derived CDR1 and CDR2 are SEHNR and FQNEAQ (reference sequence). CDR3 length equals 19 residues. J was trimmed by 3 bases and V by 1 base; bases with no gene match: 15. This CDR3 is CASSLVAGFGLAESYEQYF. CDR3 bases: TGTGCCAGCAGCTTAGTTGCCGGGTTCGGACTAGCGGAGAGCTACGAGCAGTACTTC.

CDR3: CASQAGVGSGYEQYF. CDR3 DNA sequence: TGTGCCAGTCAGGCCGGAGTTGGTAGCGGATACGAGCAGTACTTC. J is TRBJ2-7 and V is TRBV19; a weak D match, TRBD2 (6 bases). The V and J ends lost 8 bases and 4 bases respectively, with 21 bases between them. Germline CDR1 reads LNHDA; CDR2 reads SQIVND (reference sequence). The CDR3 loop spans 15 amino acids.

The chain is built from TRBV13 and TRBJ2-3; 13 bases map to TRBD2. The J segment lost 0 bases and the V segment lost 7 bases, leaving 13 bases of the junction unmatched. Germline CDR1 PRHDT, CDR2 FYEKMQ (reference sequence). The CDR3 totals 19 residues. The CDR3 spells CASKSTETSGGLSTDTQYF. CDR3 sequence (DNA): TGTGCCAGCAAATCGACGGAGACTAGCGGGGGGCTTAGCACAGATACGCAGTATTTT.

This chain connects TRBV19 to TRBJ1-1; D is undetermined. Between the trimmed V and J ends, which lost 1 base and 7 bases, there was a span of 16 bases. Germline assignment: CDR1 LNHDA and CDR2 SQIVND (reference sequence). There are 15 residues in the CDR3. The CDR3 region has the DNA TGTGCCAGTAGTATAGTTAAGGGCGACTATGGTGAAGCTTTCTTT. Amino acids: CASSIVKGDYGEAFF.

This clone has only one observation. The J gene is TRBJ1-4, the V gene TRBV7-9; tentatively, D is TRBD1 (5 bases). V lost 3 bases, J lost 6 bases, and 17 bases lay in between. The germline V gene has CDR1 SEHNR and CDR2 FQNEAQ (reference sequence). This CDR3 is built from 16 residues. CDR3 in amino acids: CASSFSLGTPHEKLFF. CDR3 sequence (DNA): TGTGCCAGCAGCTTTTCCCTGGGGACTCCTCATGAAAAACTGTTTTTT.

This clone has only one observation. The chain recombines TRBV10-2 with TRBJ2-7; 8 nucleotides match TRBD1. Germline CDR1 and CDR2: WSHSY and SAAADI. The CDR3 sequence is 15 residues long. Trimming removed 2 bases from V and 3 bases from J; junction bases left unmatched: 6. CDR3: CASSEEAGGLYEQYF. CDR3 DNA: TGCGCCAGCAGTGAGGAAGCAGGGGGCCTCTACGAGCAGTACTTC.

J is TRBJ2-1 and V is TRBV7-8; 9 bases fit TRBD1. The CDR3 length is 15 residues. V was pared by 5 bases and J by 7 bases, with 9 bases of the junction left unmatched. Germline assignment: CDR1 SGHVS and CDR2 FQNEAQ. The CDR3 region is CASSPSIGTGNEQFF. Written as DNA, the CDR3 is TGTGCCAGCAGCCCAAGTATCGGGACAGGGAATGAGCAGTTCTTC.

The chain employs TRBV7-6 and TRBJ1-1, with TRBD1 as a possible D gene (6 bases). V was pared by 4 bases and J by 1 base, with 19 bases between. This CDR3 spans 17 amino acids. Germline values: CDR1 SGHVS, CDR2 FNYEAQ. CDR3 protein: CASSSSPPGQPNTEAFF. The CDR3, as DNA: TGTGCCAGCAGCTCTTCCCCCCCCGGACAGCCGAACACTGAAGCTTTCTTT.

Concerning this clone itself: The same CDR3 can be traced to other DNA sequences in this sample. The chain links TRBV2 to TRBJ2-7; 9 bases are a match to TRBD1. CDR1 is SNHLY and CDR2 is FYNNEI in the germline V gene. CDR3 length equals 14 residues. Germline trimming cut 3 bases from V and 4 bases from J; bases unmatched to any gene: 4. In nucleotides, the CDR3 is TGTGCCAGCAGTGAGGGCGACAGGGGGTACGAGCAGTACTTC. It specifies CASSEGDRGYEQYF.

In regard to this clone: The sample has other DNA sequences that encode this CDR3 too. The gene calls are TRBV6-5 and TRBJ2-7, with 8 nucleotides matching TRBD2. This CDR3 is built from 14 residues. From germline, CDR1 is MNHEY and CDR2 SVGAGI. V dropped 0 bases and J dropped 3; count of bases not matched to a gene: 1. The CDR3 region is CASSYSSGGYEQYF. CDR3 sequence (DNA): TGTGCCAGCAGTTACTCGAGCGGGGGCTACGAGCAGTACTTC.

V usage is TRBV27 and J usage is TRBJ2-5; D ambiguous. Per germline, CDR1 MNHEY and CDR2 SMNVEV (reference sequence). The germline V and J ends were trimmed by 5 bases and 1 base, with 11 bases remaining between them. The CDR3 is made up of 14 amino acids. The CDR3 DNA reads as TGTGCCAGCAGTCCCTGGACCGGCCAAGAGACCCAGTACTTC. This translates into CASSPWTGQETQYF.

The chain recombines TRBV4-1 with TRBJ2-5, with a possible D match to TRBD1 (6 bases). The germline V gene has CDR1 MGHRA and CDR2 YSYEKL. This CDR3 has 13 amino acids. V was trimmed by 4 bases and J by 4 bases, leaving 10 bases between them. The CDR3 loop is CASSPEGVETQYF. The DNA of the CDR3 is TGCGCCAGCAGCCCCGAGGGGGTAGAGACCCAGTACTTC.

The rearrangement links TRBV28 to TRBJ1-1; TRBD1 agrees at 9 bases. Trimming took 3 bases from V and 0 from J; bases not matched to a gene: 8. This CDR3 has 17 amino acids. The germline CDR1 and CDR2 sequences are MDHEN and SYDVKM. CDR3: CASSLGDRVSVNTEAFF. The DNA for the CDR3 is TGTGCCAGCAGTTTGGGGGACAGGGTTTCTGTGAACACTGAAGCTTTCTTT. The full variable domain, completed using reference TRBV28 and TRBJ1-1, is DVKVTQSSRYLVKRTGEKVFLECVQDMDHENMFWYRQDPGLGLRLIYFSYDVKMKEKGDIPEGYSVSREKKERFSLILESASTNQTSMYLCASSLGDRVSVNTEAFFGQGTRLTVV.

This chain connects TRBV4-1 to TRBJ2-7; the D gene could be TRBD1 or TRBD2 (5 bases each). This CDR3 region has 16 residues. CDR1 is MGHRA, CDR2 YSYEKL, per germline. V was pared by 2 bases and J by 3 bases, with 17 bases between. CDR3 in amino acids: CASSQSGRGGGYEQYF. CDR3 nucleotide sequence: TGCGCCAGCAGCCAATCAGGAAGAGGTGGGGGCTACGAGCAGTACTTC.

This clone is a singleton in its sample. The V gene is TRBV29-1, the J gene TRBJ2-1, with D tentatively TRBD2 (6 bases). From germline, CDR1 is SQVTM and CDR2 ANQGSEA. The CDR3 is 12 residues long. Trimming shortened V by 3 bases and J by 4 bases, and 7 bases separated the two germline ends. The CDR3 sequence is CSVDSGYNEQFF. The CDR3 nucleotides are TGCAGCGTTGACAGCGGGTACAATGAGCAGTTCTTC.

As regards this clone: The sample carries other DNA sequences with the same CDR3. This chain connects TRBV28 to TRBJ2-2, with D unclear. Germline V lookup: CDR1 MDHEN, CDR2 SYDVKM. Trimming left V 6 bases short and J 5 bases short, with 4 bases between. The length of the CDR3 is 11 residues. CDR3 nucleotides: TGTGCCAGCAGCCCGACCGGGGAGCTGTTTTTT. Encoded protein: CASSPTGELFF.

The V gene is TRBV6-4, the J gene TRBJ2-7; no definite D call. Germline-derived CDR1 and CDR2 are MRHNA and SNTAGT. Trimming removed 2 bases at V and 7 bases at J, with 15 bases between. The CDR3 totals 14 residues. This chain's CDR3 is CASSDPNPAGEQYF. Written as DNA, the CDR3 is TGTGCCAGCAGTGACCCCAACCCCGCCGGGGAGCAGTACTTC.

The rearrangement uses TRBV11-2 and TRBJ2-5; 13 bases align to TRBD2. The CDR3 length is 17 residues. V shed 0 bases, J shed 2 bases, and the junction held 3 bases outside the gene matches. Germline V lookup: CDR1 SGHAT, CDR2 FQNNGV. The CDR3 sequence is CASSLDPGLAGQETQYF. The CDR3 nucleotides are TGTGCCAGCAGCTTAGACCCGGGACTAGCGGGACAAGAGACCCAGTACTTC.

The genes are TRBV9 and TRBJ2-3; 10 bases match TRBD2. With 0 bases clipped from V and 5 bases from J, the junction kept 9 bases outside the gene matches. The CDR3 totals 17 residues. CDR1 is SGDLS, CDR2 YYNGEE, per germline. CDR3 nucleotides: TGTGCCAGCAGCGTAGGGTCTAGCGGGAGTAGGAGAGATACGCAGTATTTT. Its protein product is CASSVGSSGSRRDTQYF.